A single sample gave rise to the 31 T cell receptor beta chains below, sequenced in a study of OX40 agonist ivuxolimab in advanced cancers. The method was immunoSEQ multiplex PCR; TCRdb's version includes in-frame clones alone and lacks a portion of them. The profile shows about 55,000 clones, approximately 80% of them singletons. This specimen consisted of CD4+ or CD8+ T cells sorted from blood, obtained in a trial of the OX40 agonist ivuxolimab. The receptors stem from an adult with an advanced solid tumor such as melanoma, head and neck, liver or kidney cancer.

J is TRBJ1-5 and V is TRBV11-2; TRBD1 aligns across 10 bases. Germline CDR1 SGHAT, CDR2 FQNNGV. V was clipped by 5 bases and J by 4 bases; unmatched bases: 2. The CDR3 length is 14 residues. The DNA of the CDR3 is TGTGCCAGCAGCGCGGGACAGGGGAATCAGCCCCAGCATTTT. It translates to CASSAGQGNQPQHF.

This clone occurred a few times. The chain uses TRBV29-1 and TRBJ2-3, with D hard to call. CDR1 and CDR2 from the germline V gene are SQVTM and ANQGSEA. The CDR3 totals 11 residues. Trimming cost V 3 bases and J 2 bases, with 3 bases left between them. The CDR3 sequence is CSVDFTDTQYF. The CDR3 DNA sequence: TGCAGCGTTGATTTCACAGATACGCAGTATTTT.

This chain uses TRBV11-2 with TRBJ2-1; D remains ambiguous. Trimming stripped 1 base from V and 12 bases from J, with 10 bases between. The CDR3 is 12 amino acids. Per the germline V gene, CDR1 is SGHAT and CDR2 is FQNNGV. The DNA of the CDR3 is TGTGCCAGCAGCTTAGTCTCGAAAGGGCAGTTCTTC. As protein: CASSLVSKGQFF.

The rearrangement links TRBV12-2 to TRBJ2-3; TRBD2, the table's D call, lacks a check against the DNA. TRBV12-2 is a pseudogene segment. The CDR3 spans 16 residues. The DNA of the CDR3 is TGTGCAAGTCGCTTGGGGACTAGCGGGAGGACAGATACGCAGTATTTT. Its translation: CASRLGTSGRTDTQYF.

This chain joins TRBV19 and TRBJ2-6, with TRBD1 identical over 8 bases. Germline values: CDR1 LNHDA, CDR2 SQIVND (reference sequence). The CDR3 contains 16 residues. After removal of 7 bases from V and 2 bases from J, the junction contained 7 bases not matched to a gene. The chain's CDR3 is CASTDRGAAGANVLTF. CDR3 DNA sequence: TGTGCCAGTACCGACAGGGGAGCTGCTGGGGCCAACGTCCTGACTTTC.

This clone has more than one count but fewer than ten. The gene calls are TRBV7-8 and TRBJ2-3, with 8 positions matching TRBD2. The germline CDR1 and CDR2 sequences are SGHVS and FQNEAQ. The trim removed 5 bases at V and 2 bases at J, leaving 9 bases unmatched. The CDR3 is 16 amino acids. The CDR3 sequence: CASSPEGRGDTDTQYF. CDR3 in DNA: TGTGCCAGCAGCCCGGAGGGGCGGGGGGACACAGATACGCAGTATTTT. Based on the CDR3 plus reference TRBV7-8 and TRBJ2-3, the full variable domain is GAGVSQSPRYKVAKRGQDVALRCDPISGHVSLFWYQQALGQGPEFLTYFQNEAQLDKSGLPSDRFFAERPEGSVSTLKIQRTQQEDSAVYLCASSPEGRGDTDTQYFGPGTRLTVL.

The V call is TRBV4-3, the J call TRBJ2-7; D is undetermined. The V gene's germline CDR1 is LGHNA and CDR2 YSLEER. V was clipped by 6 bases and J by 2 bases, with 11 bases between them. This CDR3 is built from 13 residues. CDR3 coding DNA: TGCGCCAGCAGACTTATAGGAACCTACGAGCAGTACTTC. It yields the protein CASRLIGTYEQYF.

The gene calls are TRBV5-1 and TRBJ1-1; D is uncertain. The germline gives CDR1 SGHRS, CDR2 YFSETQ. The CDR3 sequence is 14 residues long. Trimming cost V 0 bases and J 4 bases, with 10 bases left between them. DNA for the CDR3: TGCGCCAGCAGCTTGGTTGGGGATGGCACTGAAGCTTTCTTT. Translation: CASSLVGDGTEAFF.

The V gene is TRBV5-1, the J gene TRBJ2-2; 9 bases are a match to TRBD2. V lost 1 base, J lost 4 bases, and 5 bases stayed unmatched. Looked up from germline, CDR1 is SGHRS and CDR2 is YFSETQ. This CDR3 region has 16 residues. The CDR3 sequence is CASSLSSGALTGELFF. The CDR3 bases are TGCGCCAGCAGCTTGTCTAGCGGGGCCCTCACCGGGGAGCTGTTTTTT.

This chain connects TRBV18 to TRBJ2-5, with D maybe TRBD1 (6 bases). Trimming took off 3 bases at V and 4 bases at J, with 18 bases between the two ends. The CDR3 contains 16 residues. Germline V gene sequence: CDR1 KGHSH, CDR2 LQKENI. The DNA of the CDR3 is TGTGCCAGCTCACCCCAAACAGGGTCTTCGGGAGAGACCCAGTACTTC. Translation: CASSPQTGSSGETQYF.

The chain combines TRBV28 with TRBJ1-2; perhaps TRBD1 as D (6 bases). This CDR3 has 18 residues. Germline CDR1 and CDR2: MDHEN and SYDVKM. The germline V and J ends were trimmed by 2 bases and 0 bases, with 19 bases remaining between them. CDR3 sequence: CASSLLGGLPTANYGYTF. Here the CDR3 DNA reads TGTGCCAGCAGTTTACTCGGGGGCCTTCCTACAGCTAACTATGGCTACACCTTC.

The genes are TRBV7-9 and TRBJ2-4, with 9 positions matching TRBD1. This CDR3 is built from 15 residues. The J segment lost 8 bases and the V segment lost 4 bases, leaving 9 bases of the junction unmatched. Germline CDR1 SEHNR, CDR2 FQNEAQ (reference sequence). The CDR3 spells CASSSGQGRSDIQYF. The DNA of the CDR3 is TGTGCCAGCAGCTCGGGACAGGGAAGATCAGACATTCAGTACTTC.

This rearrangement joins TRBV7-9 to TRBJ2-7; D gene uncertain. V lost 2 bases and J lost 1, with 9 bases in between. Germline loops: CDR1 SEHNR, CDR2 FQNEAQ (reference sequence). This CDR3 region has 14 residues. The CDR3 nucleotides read TGTGCCAGCAGCTTATCTTCGCTTTCCTACGAGCAGTACTTC. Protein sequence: CASSLSSLSYEQYF.

As DNA, the CDR3 is TGCGCCAGCAACCGGGACAGGGGGCTACCTGGTTTATTTAATCAGCCCCAGCATTTT. Its translation: CASNRDRGLPGLFNQPQHF. The V call is TRBV5-1, the J call TRBJ1-5, with 12 bases aligning to TRBD1. CDR3 length equals 19 residues. Germline V CDR1 and CDR2: SGHRS, YFSETQ. J was trimmed by 4 bases and V by 6 bases; bases with no gene match: 17.

In nucleotides, the CDR3 is TGTGCCAGCAGTTTAATAAGCCACGAGCAGTACTTC. Its protein is CASSLISHEQYF. The gene calls are TRBV27 and TRBJ2-7, with D uncertain. Trimming took 2 bases from V and 5 from J, leaving 7 bases between them. Germline V lookup: CDR1 MNHEY, CDR2 SMNVEV (reference sequence). CDR3 size: 12 residues.

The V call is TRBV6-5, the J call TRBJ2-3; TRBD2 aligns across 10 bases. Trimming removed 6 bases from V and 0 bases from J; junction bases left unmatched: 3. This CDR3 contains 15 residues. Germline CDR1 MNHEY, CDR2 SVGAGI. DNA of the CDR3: TGTGCCAGCAGCCAGACTAGCGGGAGCACAGATACGCAGTATTTT. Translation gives CASSQTSGSTDTQYF.

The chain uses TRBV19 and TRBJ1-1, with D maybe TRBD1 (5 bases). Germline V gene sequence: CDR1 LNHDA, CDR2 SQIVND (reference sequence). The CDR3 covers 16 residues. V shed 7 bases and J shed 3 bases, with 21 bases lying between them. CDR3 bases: TGTGCCAGTATTGGTGTAGGGGTCCGGACGGACACTGAAGCTTTCTTT. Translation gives CASIGVGVRTDTEAFF.

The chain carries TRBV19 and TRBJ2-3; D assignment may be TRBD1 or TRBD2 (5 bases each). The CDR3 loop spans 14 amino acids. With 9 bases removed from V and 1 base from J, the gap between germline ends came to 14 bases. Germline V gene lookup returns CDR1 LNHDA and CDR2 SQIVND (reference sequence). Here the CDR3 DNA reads TGTGCCAGGGCCCTGGGACCATGCACAGATACGCAGTATTTT. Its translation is CARALGPCTDTQYF.

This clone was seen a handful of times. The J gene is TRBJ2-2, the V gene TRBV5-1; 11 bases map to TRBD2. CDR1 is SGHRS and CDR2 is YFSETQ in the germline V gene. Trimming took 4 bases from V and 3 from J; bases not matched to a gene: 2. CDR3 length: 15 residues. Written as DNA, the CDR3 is TGCGCCAGCAGCCCGGGACTAGCGGACACCGGGGAGCTGTTTTTT. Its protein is CASSPGLADTGELFF.

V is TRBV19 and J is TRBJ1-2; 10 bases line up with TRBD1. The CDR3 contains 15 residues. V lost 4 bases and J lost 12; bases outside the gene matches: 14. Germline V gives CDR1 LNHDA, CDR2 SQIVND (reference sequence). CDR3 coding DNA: TGTGCCAGTAGTACCCGGGACAGGGGTCCCCTGGGGGACACCTTC. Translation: CASSTRDRGPLGDTF.

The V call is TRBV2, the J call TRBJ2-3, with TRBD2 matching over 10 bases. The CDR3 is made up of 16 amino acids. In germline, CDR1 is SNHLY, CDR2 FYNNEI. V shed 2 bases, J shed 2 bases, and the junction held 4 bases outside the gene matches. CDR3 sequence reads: CASSETLAGITDTQYF. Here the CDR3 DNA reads TGTGCCAGCAGTGAAACACTAGCGGGAATCACAGATACGCAGTATTTT.

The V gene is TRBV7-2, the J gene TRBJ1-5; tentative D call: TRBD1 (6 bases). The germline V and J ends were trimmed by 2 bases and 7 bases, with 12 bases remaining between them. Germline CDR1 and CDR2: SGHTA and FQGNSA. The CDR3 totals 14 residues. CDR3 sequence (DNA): TGTGCCAGCAGCTTAAACAGGGAGGGCCAGCCCCAGCATTTT. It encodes CASSLNREGQPQHF.

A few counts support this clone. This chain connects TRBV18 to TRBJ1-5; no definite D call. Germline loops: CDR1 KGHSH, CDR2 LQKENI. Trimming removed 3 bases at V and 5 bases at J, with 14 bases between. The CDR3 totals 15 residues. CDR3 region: CASSPVPGFDQPQHF. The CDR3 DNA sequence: TGTGCCAGCTCACCGGTTCCGGGGTTCGATCAGCCCCAGCATTTT. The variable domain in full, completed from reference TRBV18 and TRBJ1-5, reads NAGVMQNPRHLVRRRGQEARLRCSPMKGHSHVYWYRQLPEEGLKFMVYLQKENIIDESGMPKERFSAEFPKEGPSILRIQQVVRGDSAAYFCASSPVPGFDQPQHFGDGTRLSIL.

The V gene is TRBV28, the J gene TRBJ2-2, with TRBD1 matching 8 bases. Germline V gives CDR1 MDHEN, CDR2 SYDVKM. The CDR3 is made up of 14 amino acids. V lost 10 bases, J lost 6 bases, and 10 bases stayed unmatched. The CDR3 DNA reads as TGTGCCATCCTCGGACAGGGAAGGTCCGGGGAGCTGTTTTTT. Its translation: CAILGQGRSGELFF. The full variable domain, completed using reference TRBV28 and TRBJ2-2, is DVKVTQSSRYLVKRTGEKVFLECVQDMDHENMFWYRQDPGLGLRLIYFSYDVKMKEKGDIPEGYSVSREKKERFSLILESASTNQTSMYLCAILGQGRSGELFFGEGSRLTVL.

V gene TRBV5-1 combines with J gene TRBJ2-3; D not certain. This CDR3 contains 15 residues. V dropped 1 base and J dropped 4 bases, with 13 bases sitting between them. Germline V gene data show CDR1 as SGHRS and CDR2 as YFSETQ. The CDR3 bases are TGCGCCAGCAGCTTGACAAGCACAGATCCAGATACGCAGTATTTT. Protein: CASSLTSTDPDTQYF.

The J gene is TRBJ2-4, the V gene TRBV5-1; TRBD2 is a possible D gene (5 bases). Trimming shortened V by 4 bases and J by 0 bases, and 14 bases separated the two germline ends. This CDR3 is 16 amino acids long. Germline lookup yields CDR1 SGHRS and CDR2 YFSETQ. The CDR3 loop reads CASSPGLVLAKNIQYF. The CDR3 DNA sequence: TGCGCCAGCAGCCCCGGACTGGTTCTAGCCAAAAACATTCAGTACTTC.

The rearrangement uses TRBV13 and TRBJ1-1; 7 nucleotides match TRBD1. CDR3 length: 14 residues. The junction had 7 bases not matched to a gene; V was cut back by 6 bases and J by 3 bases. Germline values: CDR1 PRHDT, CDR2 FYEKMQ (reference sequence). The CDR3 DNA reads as TGTGCCAGCAGGAAAGAGGGGGCCGACACTGAAGCTTTCTTT. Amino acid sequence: CASRKEGADTEAFF.

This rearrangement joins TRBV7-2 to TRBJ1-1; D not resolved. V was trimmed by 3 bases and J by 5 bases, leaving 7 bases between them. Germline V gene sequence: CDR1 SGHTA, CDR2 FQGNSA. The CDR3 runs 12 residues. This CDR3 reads CASSLIRTEAFF. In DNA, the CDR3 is TGTGCCAGCAGCTTGATTAGGACTGAAGCTTTCTTT.

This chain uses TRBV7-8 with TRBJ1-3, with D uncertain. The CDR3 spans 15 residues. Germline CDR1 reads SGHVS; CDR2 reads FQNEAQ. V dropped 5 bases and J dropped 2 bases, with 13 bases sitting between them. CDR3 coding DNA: TGTGCCAGCAGCGGACCGCTGGTCGCTGGAAACACCATATATTTT. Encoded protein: CASSGPLVAGNTIYF.

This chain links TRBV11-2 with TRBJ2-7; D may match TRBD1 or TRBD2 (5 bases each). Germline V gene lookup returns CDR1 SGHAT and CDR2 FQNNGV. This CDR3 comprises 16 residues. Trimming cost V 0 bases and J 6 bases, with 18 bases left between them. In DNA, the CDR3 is TGTGCCAGCAGCTTAGATGGGGGTAGCGCAGCCTCCGAGCAGTACTTC. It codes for CASSLDGGSAASEQYF.

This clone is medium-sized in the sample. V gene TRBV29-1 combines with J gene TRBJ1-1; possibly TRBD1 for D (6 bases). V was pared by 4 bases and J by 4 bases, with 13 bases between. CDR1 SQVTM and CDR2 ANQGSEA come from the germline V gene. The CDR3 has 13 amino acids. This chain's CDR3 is CSVAWGASTEAFF. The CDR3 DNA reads TGCAGCGTTGCGTGGGGGGCCTCCACTGAAGCTTTCTTT.